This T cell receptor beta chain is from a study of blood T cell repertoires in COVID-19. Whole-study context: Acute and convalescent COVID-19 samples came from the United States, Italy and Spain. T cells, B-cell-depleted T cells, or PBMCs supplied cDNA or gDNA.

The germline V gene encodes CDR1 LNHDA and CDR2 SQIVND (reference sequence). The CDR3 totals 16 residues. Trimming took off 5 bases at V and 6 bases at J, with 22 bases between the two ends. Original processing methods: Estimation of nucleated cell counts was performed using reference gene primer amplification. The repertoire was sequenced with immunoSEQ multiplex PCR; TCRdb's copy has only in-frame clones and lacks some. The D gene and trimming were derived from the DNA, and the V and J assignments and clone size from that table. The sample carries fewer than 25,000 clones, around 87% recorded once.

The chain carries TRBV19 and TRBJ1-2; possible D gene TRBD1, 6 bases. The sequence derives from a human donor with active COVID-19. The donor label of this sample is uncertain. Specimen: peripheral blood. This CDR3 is CASSGRQADYLHGYTF. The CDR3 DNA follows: TGTGCCAGTAGTGGCCGACAGGCCGATTATTTACATGGCTACACCTTC. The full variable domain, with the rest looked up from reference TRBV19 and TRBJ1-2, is DGGITQSPKYLFRKEGQNVTLSCEQNLNHDAMYWYRQDPGQGLRLIYYSQIVNDFQKGDIAEGYSVSREKKESFPLTVTSAQKNPTAFYLCASSGRQADYLHGYTFGSGTRLTVV.